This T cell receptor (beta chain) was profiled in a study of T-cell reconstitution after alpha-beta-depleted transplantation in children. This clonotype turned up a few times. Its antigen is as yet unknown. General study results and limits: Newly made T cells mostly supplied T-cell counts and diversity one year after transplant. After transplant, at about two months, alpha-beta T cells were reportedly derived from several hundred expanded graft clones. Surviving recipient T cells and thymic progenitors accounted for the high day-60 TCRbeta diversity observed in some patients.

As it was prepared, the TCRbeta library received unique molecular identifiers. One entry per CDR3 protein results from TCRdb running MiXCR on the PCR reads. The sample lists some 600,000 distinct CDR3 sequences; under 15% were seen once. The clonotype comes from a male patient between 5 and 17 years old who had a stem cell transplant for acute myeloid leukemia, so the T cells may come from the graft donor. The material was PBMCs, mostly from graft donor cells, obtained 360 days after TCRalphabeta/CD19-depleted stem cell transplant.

The CDR3 protein is CASSQHRTGIKKEQYF. The CDR3 DNA sequence: TGCGCCAGCAGTCAACACCGGACAGGGATTAAAAAAGAGCAGTACTTC. The chain is built from TRBV23-1 and TRBJ2-7, with 8 bases lining up with TRBD1. TRBV23-1 is an ORF, with its function uncertain. This CDR3 spans 16 amino acids. V lost 2 bases and J lost 7; bases outside the gene matches: 13.